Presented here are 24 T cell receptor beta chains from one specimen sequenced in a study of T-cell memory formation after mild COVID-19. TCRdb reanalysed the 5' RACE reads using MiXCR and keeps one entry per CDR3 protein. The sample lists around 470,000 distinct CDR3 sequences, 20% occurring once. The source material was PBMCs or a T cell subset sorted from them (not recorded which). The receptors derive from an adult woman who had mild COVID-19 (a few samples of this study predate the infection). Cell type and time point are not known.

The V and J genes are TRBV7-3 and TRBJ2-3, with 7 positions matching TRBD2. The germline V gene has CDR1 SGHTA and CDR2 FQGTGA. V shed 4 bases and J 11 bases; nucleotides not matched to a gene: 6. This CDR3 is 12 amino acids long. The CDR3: CASSSERGGQYF. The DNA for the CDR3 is TGTGCCAGCAGCTCCGAGCGGGGAGGGCAGTATTTT.

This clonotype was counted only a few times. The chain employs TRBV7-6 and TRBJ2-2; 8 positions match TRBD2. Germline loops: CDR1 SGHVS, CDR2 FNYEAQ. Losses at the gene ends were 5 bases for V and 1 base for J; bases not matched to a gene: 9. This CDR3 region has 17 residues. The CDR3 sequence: CASSPRLSGGNTGELFF. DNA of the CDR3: TGTGCCAGCAGCCCTAGACTAAGCGGGGGGAACACCGGGGAGCTGTTTTTT.

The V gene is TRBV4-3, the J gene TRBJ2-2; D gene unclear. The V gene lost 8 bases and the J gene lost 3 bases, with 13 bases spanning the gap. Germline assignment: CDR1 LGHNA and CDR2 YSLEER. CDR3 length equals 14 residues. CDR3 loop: CASRYGSHTGELFF. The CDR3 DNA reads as TGCGCCAGCCGCTATGGATCCCACACCGGGGAGCTGTTTTTT.

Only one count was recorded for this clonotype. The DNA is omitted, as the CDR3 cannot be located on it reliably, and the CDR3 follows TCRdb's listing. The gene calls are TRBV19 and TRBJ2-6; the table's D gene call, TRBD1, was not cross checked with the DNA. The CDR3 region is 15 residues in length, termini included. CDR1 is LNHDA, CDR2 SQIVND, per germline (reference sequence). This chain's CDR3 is CASSIVGTGANVMTF.

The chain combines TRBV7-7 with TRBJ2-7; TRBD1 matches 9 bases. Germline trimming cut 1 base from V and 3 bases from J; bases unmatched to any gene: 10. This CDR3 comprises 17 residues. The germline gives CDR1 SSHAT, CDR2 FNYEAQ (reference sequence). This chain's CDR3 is CASSLGGPGQGYYEQYF. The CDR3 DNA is TGTGCCAGCAGCTTAGGGGGCCCGGGACAGGGCTACTACGAGCAGTACTTC.

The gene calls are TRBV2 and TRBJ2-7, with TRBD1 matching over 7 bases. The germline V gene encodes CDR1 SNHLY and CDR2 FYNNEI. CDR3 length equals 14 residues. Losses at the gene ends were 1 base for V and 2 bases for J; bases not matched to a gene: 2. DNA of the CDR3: TGTGCCAGCAGTGAAGGGACAGGTCCCTACGAGCAGTACTTC. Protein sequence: CASSEGTGPYEQYF.

The CDR3 is CASSPPGTHPYEQYF. CDR3 DNA sequence: TGTGCCAGCAGTCCGCCGGGTACCCATCCCTACGAGCAGTACTTC. This chain joins TRBV12-3 or TRBV12-4 and TRBJ2-7; D is uncertain. The CDR3 is 15 amino acids. V shed 5 bases and J shed 2 bases, with 16 bases lying between them.

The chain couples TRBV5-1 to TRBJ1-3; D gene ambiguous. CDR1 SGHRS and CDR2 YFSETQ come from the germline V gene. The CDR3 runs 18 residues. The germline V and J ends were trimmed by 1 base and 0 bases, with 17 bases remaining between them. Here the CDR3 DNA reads TGCGCCAGCAGCTTGACTCTGACGGACCATGGCTCTGGAAACACCATATATTTT. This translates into CASSLTLTDHGSGNTIYF.

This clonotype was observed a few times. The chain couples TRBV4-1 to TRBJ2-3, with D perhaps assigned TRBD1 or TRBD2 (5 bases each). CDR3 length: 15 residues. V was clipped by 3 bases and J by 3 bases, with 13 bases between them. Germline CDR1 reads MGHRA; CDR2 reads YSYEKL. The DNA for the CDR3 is TGCGCCAGCAGCCATCTAGGGACGGTGACAGATACGCAGTATTTT. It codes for CASSHLGTVTDTQYF.

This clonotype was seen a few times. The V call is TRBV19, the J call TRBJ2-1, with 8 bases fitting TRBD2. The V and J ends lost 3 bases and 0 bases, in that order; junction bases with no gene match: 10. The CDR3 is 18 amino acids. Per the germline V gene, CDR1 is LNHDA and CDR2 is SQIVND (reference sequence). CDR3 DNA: TGTGCCAGTAGTATGCGGGGGGCTTATTCGAGCTCCTACAATGAGCAGTTCTTC. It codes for CASSMRGAYSSSYNEQFF.

Here the CDR3 reads CASVEIGSRTDTQYF. The CDR3 nucleotides read TGTGCCAGCGTTGAAATCGGGTCAAGGACAGATACGCAGTATTTT. The V call is TRBV2, the J call TRBJ2-3, with no clear D. V was trimmed by 8 bases and J by 3 bases, leaving 18 bases between them. The CDR3 length is 15 residues. Germline V gives CDR1 SNHLY, CDR2 FYNNEI.

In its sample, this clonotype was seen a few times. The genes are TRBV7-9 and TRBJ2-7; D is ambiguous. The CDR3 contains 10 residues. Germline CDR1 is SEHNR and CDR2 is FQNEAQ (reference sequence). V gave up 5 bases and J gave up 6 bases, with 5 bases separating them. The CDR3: CASSGREQYF. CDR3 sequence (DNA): TGTGCCAGCAGCGGGCGCGAGCAGTACTTC.

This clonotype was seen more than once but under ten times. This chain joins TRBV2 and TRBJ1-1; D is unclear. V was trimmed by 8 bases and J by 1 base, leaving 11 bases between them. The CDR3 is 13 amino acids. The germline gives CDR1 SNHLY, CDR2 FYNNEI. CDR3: CASSTLENTEAFF. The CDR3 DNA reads TGTGCCAGCTCCACTTTGGAGAACACTGAAGCTTTCTTT.

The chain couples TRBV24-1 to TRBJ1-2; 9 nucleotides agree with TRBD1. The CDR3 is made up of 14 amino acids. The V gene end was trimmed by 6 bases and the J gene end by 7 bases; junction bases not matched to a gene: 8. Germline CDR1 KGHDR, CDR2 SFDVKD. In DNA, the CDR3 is TGTGCCACCAGTTCCGGGACAGGGTATGGTGGCTACACCTTC. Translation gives CATSSGTGYGGYTF.

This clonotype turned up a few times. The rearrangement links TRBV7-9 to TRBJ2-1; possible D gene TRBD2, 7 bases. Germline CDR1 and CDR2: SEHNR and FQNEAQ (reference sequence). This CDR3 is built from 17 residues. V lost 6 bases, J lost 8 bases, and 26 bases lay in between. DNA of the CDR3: TGTGCCAGCAGTCTCACCCAAAGCGGGACACCCTTTTATGAGCAGTTCTTC. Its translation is CASSLTQSGTPFYEQFF.

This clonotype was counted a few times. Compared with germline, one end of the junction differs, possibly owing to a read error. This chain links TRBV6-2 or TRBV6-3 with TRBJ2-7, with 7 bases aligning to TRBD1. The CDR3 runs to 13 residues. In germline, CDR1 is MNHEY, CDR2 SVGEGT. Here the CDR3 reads CASSRDRAYAQYF. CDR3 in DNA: TGTGCCAGCAGTCGTGACAGGGCCTACGCGCAGTACTTC.

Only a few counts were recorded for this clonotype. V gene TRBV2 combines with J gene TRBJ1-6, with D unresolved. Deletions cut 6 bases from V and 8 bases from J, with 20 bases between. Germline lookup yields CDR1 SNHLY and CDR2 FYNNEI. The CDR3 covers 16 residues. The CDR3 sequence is CASSELQPGWDSPLHF. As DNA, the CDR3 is TGTGCCAGCAGCGAGCTTCAACCCGGTTGGGATTCACCCCTCCACTTT.

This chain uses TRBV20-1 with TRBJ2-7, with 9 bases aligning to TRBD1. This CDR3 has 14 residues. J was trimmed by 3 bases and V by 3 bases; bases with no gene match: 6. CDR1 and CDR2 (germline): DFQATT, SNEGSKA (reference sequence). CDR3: CSASQGQGYYEQYF. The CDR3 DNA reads TGCAGTGCTAGTCAAGGACAGGGGTACTACGAGCAGTACTTC.

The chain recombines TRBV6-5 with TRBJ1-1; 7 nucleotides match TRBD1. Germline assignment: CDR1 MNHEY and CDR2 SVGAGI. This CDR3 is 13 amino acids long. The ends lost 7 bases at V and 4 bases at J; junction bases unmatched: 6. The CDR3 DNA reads TGTGCCAGCACCGCTACAGGGGCCACTGAAGCTTTCTTT. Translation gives CASTATGATEAFF.

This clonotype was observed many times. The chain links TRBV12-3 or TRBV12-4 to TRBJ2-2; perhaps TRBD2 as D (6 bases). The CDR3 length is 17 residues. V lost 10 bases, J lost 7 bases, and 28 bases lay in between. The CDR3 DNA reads TGTGCCATCCAATCCAAGGGAGTCCGGGGGTTCCGCGGGGAGCTGTTTTTT. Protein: CAIQSKGVRGFRGELFF.

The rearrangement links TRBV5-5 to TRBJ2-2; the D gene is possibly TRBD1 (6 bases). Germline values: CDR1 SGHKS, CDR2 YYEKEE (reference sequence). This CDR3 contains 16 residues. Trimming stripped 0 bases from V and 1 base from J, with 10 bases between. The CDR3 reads CASSLADRRNTGELFF. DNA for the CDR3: TGTGCCAGCAGCTTGGCAGACAGGAGGAACACCGGGGAGCTGTTTTTT. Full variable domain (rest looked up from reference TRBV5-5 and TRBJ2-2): DAGVTQSPTHLIKTRGQQVTLRCSPISGHKSVSWYQQVLGQGPQFIFQYYEKEERGRGNFPDRFSARQFPNYSSELNVNALLLGDSALYLCASSLADRRNTGELFFGEGSRLTVL.

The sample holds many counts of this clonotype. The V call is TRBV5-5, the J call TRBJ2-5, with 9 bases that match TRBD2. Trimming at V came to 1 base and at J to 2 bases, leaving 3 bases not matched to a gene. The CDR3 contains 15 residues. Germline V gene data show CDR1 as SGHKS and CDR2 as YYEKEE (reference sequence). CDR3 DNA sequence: TGTGCCAGCAGCTTGTTAGCGGGGGTACAAGAGACCCAGTACTTC. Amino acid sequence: CASSLLAGVQETQYF. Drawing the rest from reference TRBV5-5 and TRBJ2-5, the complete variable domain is DAGVTQSPTHLIKTRGQQVTLRCSPISGHKSVSWYQQVLGQGPQFIFQYYEKEERGRGNFPDRFSARQFPNYSSELNVNALLLGDSALYLCASSLLAGVQETQYFGPGTRLLVL.

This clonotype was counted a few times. The CDR3 bases are TGTGCCAGCAGGATGAGCGGGGGCCGGGGGCAAGAGACCCAGTACTTC. This translates into CASRMSGGRGQETQYF. The chain links TRBV12-3 or TRBV12-4 to TRBJ2-5; TRBD2 matches at 8 bases. J lost 2 bases, V lost 6 bases, and 11 bases had no gene match. CDR3 size: 16 residues.

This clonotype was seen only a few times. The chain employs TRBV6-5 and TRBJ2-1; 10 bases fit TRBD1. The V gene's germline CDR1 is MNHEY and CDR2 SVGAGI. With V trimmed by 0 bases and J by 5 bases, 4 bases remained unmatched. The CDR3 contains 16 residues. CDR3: CASSYSGTGANNEQFF. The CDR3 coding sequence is TGTGCCAGCAGTTACTCGGGGACAGGGGCCAACAATGAGCAGTTCTTC.